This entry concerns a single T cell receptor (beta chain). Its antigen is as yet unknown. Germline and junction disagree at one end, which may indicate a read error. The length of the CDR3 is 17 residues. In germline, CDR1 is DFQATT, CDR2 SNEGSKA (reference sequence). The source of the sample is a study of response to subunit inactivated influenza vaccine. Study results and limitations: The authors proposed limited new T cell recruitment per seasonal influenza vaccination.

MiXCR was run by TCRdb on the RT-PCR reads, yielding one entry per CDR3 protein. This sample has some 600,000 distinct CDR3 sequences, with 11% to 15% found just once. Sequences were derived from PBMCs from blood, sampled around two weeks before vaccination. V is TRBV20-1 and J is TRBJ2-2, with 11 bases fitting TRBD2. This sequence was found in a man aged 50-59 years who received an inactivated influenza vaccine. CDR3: CCAKNPLAGGRSGELFF. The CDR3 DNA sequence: TGCTGTGCTAAGAACCCCCTAGCGGGGGGCCGTTCCGGGGAGCTGTTTTTT.